What follows describes a single T cell receptor beta chain. TCRdb processed the 5' RACE reads anew with MiXCR; each CDR3 protein has one entry. The repertoire consists of about 200,000 distinct CDR3 sequences, with about 9.2% occurring once and the leading ten covering roughly 3.5%. These data come from a study of T-cell memory formation after mild COVID-19. CDR1 and CDR2 (germline): MNHEY, SVGAGI. CDR3 length: 13 amino acids. The V segment lost 6 bases and the J segment 5 bases; nucleotides outside the gene matches: 6. This receptor was obtained from a man aged 18 to 29 who had mild COVID-19 (a few samples of this study predate the infection). Cell type and time point are not known. The sequencing sample was made of PBMCs or a T cell subset sorted from them (not recorded which). The V and J genes are TRBV6-5 and TRBJ1-2; 7 bases fit TRBD1. The chain's CDR3 is CASRTGAGYGYTF. CDR3 DNA sequence: TGTGCCAGCAGAACAGGGGCCGGGTATGGCTACACCTTC.